The 29 T cell receptor beta chains below all came from one sample that was sequenced in a study of cytomegalovirus exposure and HLA in healthy donors. Researchers ran the PCR with 60 Vbeta and 13 Jbeta primers. Generated by immunoSEQ multiplex PCR, the TCRdb table keeps only in-frame clones and is missing some. The top ten hold about 3.4% of the sample, which has about 130,000 clones, around 75% seen once. Sample: PBMCs. The receptors were sampled from a man between 25 and 39 years old in good health and CMV-seronegative.

The chain couples TRBV28 to TRBJ2-1; TRBD1 agrees at 10 bases. The germline CDR1 and CDR2 sequences are MDHEN and SYDVKM. The V segment lost 6 bases and the J segment 8 bases; nucleotides outside the gene matches: 7. This CDR3 region has 14 residues. The CDR3 DNA reads TGTGCCAGCAGACCCGGGACAGGGGCCCATGAGCAGTTCTTC. Encoded protein: CASRPGTGAHEQFF.

V is TRBV5-1 and J is TRBJ2-3; 8 bases line up with TRBD2. The CDR3 has 14 amino acids. Losses at the gene ends were 4 bases for V and 4 bases for J; bases not matched to a gene: 5. Per the germline V gene, CDR1 is SGHRS and CDR2 is YFSETQ. In DNA form, the CDR3 reads TGCGCCAGCAGCCTTTCGACTAGCGCAGATACGCAGTATTTT. Protein sequence: CASSLSTSADTQYF. Looking up the rest from reference TRBV5-1 and TRBJ2-3 gives the full variable domain: KAGVTQTPRYLIKTRGQQVTLSCSPISGHRSVSWYQQTPGQGLQFLFEYFSETQRNKGNFPGRFSGRQFSNSRSEMNVSTLELGDSALYLCASSLSTSADTQYFGPGTRLTVL.

The chain couples TRBV18 to TRBJ2-5, with TRBD2 matching over 7 bases. Germline CDR1 is KGHSH and CDR2 is LQKENI. CDR3 length: 14 amino acids. Trimming removed 0 bases from V and 5 bases from J; junction bases left unmatched: 3. The CDR3 is CASSPPSRGETQYF. The CDR3 DNA reads as TGTGCCAGCTCACCACCATCGCGGGGGGAGACCCAGTACTTC.

This rearrangement joins TRBV30 to TRBJ2-3; weak D call: TRBD2 (5 bases). CDR3 length: 12 residues. CDR1 and CDR2 from the germline V gene are GTSNPN and SVGIG (reference sequence). V lost 4 bases to trimming and J lost 7 bases, with 12 bases between them. CDR3 sequence (DNA): TGTGCCTGGACCCCGGCCGGGAATACGCAGTATTTT. Translating it yields CAWTPAGNTQYF. The variable domain in full, completed from reference TRBV30 and TRBJ2-3, reads SQTIHQWPATLVQPVGSPLSLECTVEGTSNPNLYWYRQAAGRGLQLLFYSVGIGQISSEVPQNLSASRPQDRQFILSSKKLLLSDSGFYLCAWTPAGNTQYFGPGTRLTVL.

This clone occurred a few times. The chain combines TRBV7-3 with TRBJ2-3, with 8 bases lining up with TRBD2. Germline CDR1 and CDR2: SGHTA and FQGTGA. The CDR3 extends over 15 amino acids. Losses at the gene ends were 1 base for V and 5 bases for J; bases not matched to a gene: 5. This chain's CDR3 is CASSLRPLAGDTQYF. The CDR3 nucleotides read TGTGCCAGCAGCTTAAGGCCTCTAGCGGGAGATACGCAGTATTTT.

The chain is built from TRBV5-1 and TRBJ2-5, with TRBD1 identical over 11 bases. The CDR3 spans 15 residues. Germline V gene sequence: CDR1 SGHRS, CDR2 YFSETQ. The J segment lost 9 bases and the V segment lost 4 bases, leaving 11 bases of the junction unmatched. Here the CDR3 DNA reads TGCGCCAGCAGCCCGCCGGGACAGGGGGTGGTAGCCCAGTACTTC. It translates to CASSPPGQGVVAQYF.

This chain links TRBV13 with TRBJ2-7; tentative D call: TRBD1 (7 bases). V was shortened by 5 bases and J by 0 bases, with 20 bases between the two germline ends. Germline CDR1 reads PRHDT; CDR2 reads FYEKMQ (reference sequence). The length of the CDR3 is 17 residues. The chain's CDR3 is CASSTGPGGTASYEQYF. CDR3 nucleotide sequence: TGTGCCAGCAGCACCGGCCCTGGGGGGACAGCCTCCTACGAGCAGTACTTC.

This chain uses TRBV9 with TRBJ1-6; 7 bases match TRBD1. Germline V gene data show CDR1 as SGDLS and CDR2 as YYNGEE. Unmatched junction bases numbered 7, after V lost 3 bases and J lost 10 bases. This CDR3 is built from 14 residues. The CDR3 DNA reads TGTGCCAGCAGCGGGCTACAGGGGAGCTCACCCCTCCACTTT. Translation gives CASSGLQGSSPLHF. The entire variable domain, with the rest obtained from reference TRBV9 and TRBJ1-6, is as follows: DSGVTQTPKHLITATGQRVTLRCSPRSGDLSVYWYQQSLDQGLQFLIQYYNGEERAKGNILERFSAQQFPDLHSELNLSSLELGDSALYFCASSGLQGSSPLHFGNGTRLTVT.

V and J are TRBV7-6 and TRBJ1-4, with D unclear. Germline V gene sequence: CDR1 SGHVS, CDR2 FNYEAQ. The CDR3 is made up of 14 amino acids. Between the trimmed V and J ends, which lost 1 base and 3 bases, there was a span of 6 bases. CDR3 DNA sequence: TGTGCCAGCAGCTTAGGCCAGGCTAATGAAAAACTGTTTTTT. Translating it yields CASSLGQANEKLFF.

The chain combines TRBV7-2 with TRBJ1-5; D uncertain. V lost 3 bases, J lost 0 bases, and 9 bases lay in between. Germline V gives CDR1 SGHTA, CDR2 FQGNSA. The CDR3 has 15 residues. The chain's CDR3 is CASSLGPNSNQPQHF. CDR3 sequence (DNA): TGTGCCAGCAGCTTGGGCCCGAATAGCAATCAGCCCCAGCATTTT.

The CDR3 loop is CASKEDVGAGAFF. Written as DNA, the CDR3 is TGTGCCAGTAAAGAGGACGTAGGGGCTGGAGCTTTCTTT. The chain carries TRBV19 and TRBJ1-1; D perhaps matches TRBD1 (5 bases). Germline lookup yields CDR1 LNHDA and CDR2 SQIVND (reference sequence). The CDR3 runs to 13 residues. V shed 7 bases and J shed 10 bases, with 19 bases lying between them.

This chain connects TRBV10-1 to TRBJ2-1; the match to TRBD2 covers 13 bases. This CDR3 spans 18 amino acids. Germline CDR1 reads WNHNN; CDR2 reads SYGVQD (reference sequence). With V trimmed by 2 bases and J by 0 bases, 4 bases remained unmatched. This CDR3 is CASSEGLAGASSYNEQFF. The CDR3 nucleotides are TGCGCCAGCAGTGAGGGACTAGCGGGGGCGAGCTCCTACAATGAGCAGTTCTTC.

In this sample, this clone turned up a few times. The chain employs TRBV7-9 and TRBJ1-4; 7 bases line up with TRBD1. V lost 5 bases and J lost 5; bases outside the gene matches: 8. The CDR3 loop spans 15 amino acids. Germline V gene data show CDR1 as SEHNR and CDR2 as FQNEAQ (reference sequence). DNA of the CDR3: TGTGCCAGCAGCCGCGAGGGACAGACCAATGAAAAACTGTTTTTT. This translates into CASSREGQTNEKLFF.

The chain links TRBV11-2 to TRBJ2-7; 12 nucleotides line up with TRBD2. The CDR3 length is 15 residues. Germline CDR1 reads SGHAT; CDR2 reads FQNNGV. The V segment lost 1 base and the J segment 2 bases; nucleotides outside the gene matches: 0. The CDR3 sequence is CASSLASGRAYEQYF. The CDR3 nucleotides are TGTGCCAGCAGCTTAGCTAGCGGGAGGGCCTACGAGCAGTACTTC.

The rearrangement joins TRBV4-2 to TRBJ2-1; 11 nucleotides match TRBD2. J lost 2 bases, V lost 1 base, and 7 bases had no gene match. The CDR3 loop spans 18 amino acids. Germline CDR1 and CDR2: LGHNA and YNFKEQ. CDR3 bases: TGTGCCAGCAGCCAAGCTTTTTTAGCGGGAGGGGCCTACAATGAGCAGTTCTTC. Translated: CASSQAFLAGGAYNEQFF.

J is TRBJ2-2 and V is TRBV7-3, with TRBD1 matching 9 bases. V was pared by 5 bases and J by 5 bases, with 6 bases of the junction left unmatched. The V gene's germline CDR1 is SGHTA and CDR2 FQGTGA. The CDR3 loop spans 15 amino acids. CDR3 residues: CASSLQGAETGELFF. The CDR3 nucleotides read TGTGCCAGCAGCCTACAGGGGGCAGAAACCGGGGAGCTGTTTTTT.

The rearrangement joins TRBV28 to TRBJ1-2; D is unclear. The V gene's germline CDR1 is MDHEN and CDR2 SYDVKM. The CDR3 contains 13 residues. V was clipped by 3 bases and J by 7 bases, with 12 bases between them. DNA of the CDR3: TGTGCCAGCAGTTTTAACGCGGGAGGTGGCTACACCTTC. The encoded protein is CASSFNAGGGYTF.

V and J are TRBV5-1 and TRBJ2-1; 9 bases line up with TRBD2. CDR1 is SGHRS and CDR2 is YFSETQ in the germline V gene. The CDR3 is made up of 16 amino acids. Trimming removed 0 bases from V and 2 bases from J; junction bases left unmatched: 3. The CDR3 sequence: CASSLASGVAYNEQFF. The CDR3 DNA reads as TGCGCCAGCAGCTTGGCTAGCGGGGTCGCCTACAATGAGCAGTTCTTC.

J is TRBJ1-2 and V is TRBV7-2; TRBD1 matches 7 bases. J gave up 8 bases and V 1 base, and 13 bases lay outside the gene matches. This CDR3 region has 16 residues. Germline V CDR1 and CDR2: SGHTA, FQGNSA. The CDR3 loop is CASSLVGARGERGYTF. In nucleotides, the CDR3 is TGTGCCAGCAGCTTAGTGGGGGCCAGGGGGGAACGGGGCTACACCTTC. The full variable domain, rest sourced from reference TRBV7-2 and TRBJ1-2, is GAGVSQSPSNKVTEKGKDVELRCDPISGHTALYWYRQSLGQGLEFLIYFQGNSAPDKSGLPSDRFSAERTGGSVSTLTIQRTQQEDSAVYLCASSLVGARGERGYTFGSGTRLTVV.

This chain connects TRBV7-2 to TRBJ1-3, with D possibly TRBD1 on 5 matching bases. The CDR3 runs to 16 residues. The V and J ends lost 5 bases and 4 bases respectively, with 18 bases between them. Germline V CDR1 and CDR2: SGHTA, FQGNSA. As DNA, the CDR3 is TGTGCCAGCAGCCGTTCTGGGGCTCCGGTCGGAAACACCATATATTTT. Translating it yields CASSRSGAPVGNTIYF.

This clone was seen only once. Compared with germline, one end of the junction differs, possibly owing to a read error. The J gene is TRBJ2-1, the V gene TRBV30, with D perhaps TRBD1 (5 bases). The germline CDR1 and CDR2 sequences are GTSNPN and SVGIG (reference sequence). This CDR3 has 17 residues. The CDR3 loop is CVWSVPLVRALYNEQFF. As DNA, the CDR3 is TGTGTCTGGAGTGTACCGCTGGTCAGGGCACTATACAATGAGCAGTTCTTC.

V gene TRBV13 combines with J gene TRBJ2-5, with TRBD2 matching 7 bases. Germline V gives CDR1 PRHDT, CDR2 FYEKMQ (reference sequence). The CDR3 sequence is 17 residues long. The ends lost 2 bases at V and 5 bases at J; junction bases unmatched: 14. The CDR3 DNA reads as TGTGCCAGCAGCTTAAACTGGCGGGGGAGGGGAGAGGAGACCCAGTACTTC. This codes for CASSLNWRGRGEETQYF.

This chain links TRBV28 with TRBJ2-7; D unclear. V lost 5 bases and J lost 3, with 5 bases in between. This CDR3 is built from 11 residues. Germline-derived CDR1 and CDR2 are MDHEN and SYDVKM. This chain's CDR3 is CASSKYYEQYF. The CDR3 DNA is TGTGCCAGCAGTAAATACTACGAGCAGTACTTC.

This clone was found a few times. This chain links TRBV2 with TRBJ1-6; tentative D call: TRBD1 (6 bases). CDR1 is SNHLY and CDR2 is FYNNEI in the germline V gene. The CDR3 loop spans 14 amino acids. The V end lost 5 bases, the J end lost 4 bases, and 9 bases lay between the germline ends. CDR3 DNA: TGTGCCAGCAGTACAGGGTTTTATAATTCACCCCTCCACTTT. Translated: CASSTGFYNSPLHF.

The chain carries TRBV15 and TRBJ1-3; weak D call: TRBD1 (5 bases). Germline lookup yields CDR1 LNHNV and CDR2 YYDKDF (reference sequence). The length of the CDR3 is 16 residues. V was cut by 0 bases and J by 6 bases, with 15 bases left in between. The CDR3 DNA is TGTGCCACCAGCAGAGATCTGGAAGGGGTAGAAAACACCATATATTTT. Amino acid sequence: CATSRDLEGVENTIYF.

The chain carries TRBV7-2 and TRBJ2-7; 9 bases match TRBD2. The germline V gene has CDR1 SGHTA and CDR2 FQGNSA. This CDR3 comprises 15 residues. J lost 7 bases, V lost 0 bases, and 7 bases had no gene match. The CDR3 is CASSLAVAGEGEQYF. CDR3 sequence (DNA): TGTGCCAGCAGCTTAGCGGTAGCGGGAGAGGGTGAGCAGTACTTC.

The rearrangement joins TRBV28 to TRBJ1-1, with 7 bases matching TRBD1. Looked up from germline, CDR1 is MDHEN and CDR2 is SYDVKM. The CDR3 consists of 13 residues. With 9 bases clipped from V and 1 base from J, the junction kept 5 bases outside the gene matches. The CDR3 nucleotides read TGTGCCAGTGTGGGACAGTCGAACACTGAAGCTTTCTTT. This gives the protein CASVGQSNTEAFF.

The chain has TRBV9 and TRBJ1-2; no clear D. Germline CDR1 SGDLS, CDR2 YYNGEE. Trimming removed 0 bases at V and 1 base at J, with 7 bases between. The CDR3 is 14 residues long. CDR3: CASSVVGGNYGYTF. The CDR3 coding sequence is TGTGCCAGCAGCGTAGTTGGAGGTAACTATGGCTACACCTTC.

This sequence joins TRBV6-5 and TRBJ1-5, with D tentatively TRBD1 (5 bases). In germline, CDR1 is MNHEY, CDR2 SVGAGI. The CDR3 extends over 15 amino acids. V lost 6 bases, J lost 4 bases, and 16 bases lay in between. Here the CDR3 DNA reads TGTGCCAGCAGCGGCCATGGGGGGGGTAATCAGCCCCAGCATTTT. This codes for CASSGHGGGNQPQHF.